Presented here are 12 T cell receptor beta chains from one specimen sequenced in a study of glioma-infiltrating T cells after dendritic cell vaccination (dated by TCRdb to 2016 to 2018). Library preparation used the immunoSEQ multiplex PCR assay. TCRdb provides this immuneACCESS table in a form limited to in-frame rearrangements. Some clones are lacking; in checked studies, under half of them reflect an unresolved V gene, and why the rest are absent is not known. The sample table lists tens of thousands of clones, 85% of them with a count of one. Of the sample, roughly an eighth falls within the top ten clones. This sample comprised blood, obtained before dendritic cell vaccination. Every receptor here comes from a human donor with glioblastoma.

This chain connects TRBV19 to TRBJ1-2; weak D call: TRBD1 (6 bases). The CDR3 extends over 13 amino acids. Per germline, CDR1 LNHDA and CDR2 SQIVND (reference sequence). The V end lost 1 base, the J end lost 6 bases, and 9 bases lay between the germline ends. The CDR3 loop is CASSIVNRDGYTF. CDR3 nucleotide sequence: TGTGCCAGTAGTATAGTGAACAGGGATGGCTACACCTTC.

V is TRBV28 and J is TRBJ1-1; a possible D gene is TRBD1 (5 bases). The CDR3 runs 13 residues. Trimming stripped 6 bases from V and 4 bases from J, with 12 bases between. The germline V gene encodes CDR1 MDHEN and CDR2 SYDVKM. The CDR3 reads CASSGTGRTEAFF. CDR3 coding DNA: TGTGCCAGCAGCGGAACAGGCCGCACTGAAGCTTTCTTT.

A few counts support this clone. V and J are TRBV4-3 and TRBJ1-4; 8 bases are a match to TRBD1. The germline V gene has CDR1 LGHNA and CDR2 YSLEER. V lost 1 base, J lost 4 bases, and 8 bases stayed unmatched. The CDR3 extends over 17 amino acids. The CDR3 DNA sequence: TGCGCCAGCAGCCAAGGAGAAACAGGGGGACATAATGAAAAACTGTTTTTT. It encodes CASSQGETGGHNEKLFF.

In its sample, this clone was seen a few times. The genes are TRBV7-9 and TRBJ2-1; 11 positions match TRBD2. Germline loops: CDR1 SEHNR, CDR2 FQNEAQ (reference sequence). The junction had 10 bases not matched to a gene; V was cut back by 5 bases and J by 7 bases. The CDR3 length is 16 residues. The CDR3 DNA reads TGTGCCAGCAGCGTATTACTAGCGGGAGTTGGAAATGAGCAGTTCTTC. Translated: CASSVLLAGVGNEQFF.

The gene calls are TRBV5-1 and TRBJ2-7, with D possibly matching TRBD1 (5 bases). CDR1 and CDR2 (germline): SGHRS, YFSETQ. This CDR3 comprises 17 residues. V lost 0 bases and J lost 2, with 18 bases in between. In DNA form, the CDR3 reads TGCGCCAGCAGCTTGGACCGGACACAAGTAGTACCCTACGAGCAGTACTTC. It yields the protein CASSLDRTQVVPYEQYF.

V is TRBV27 and J is TRBJ1-2; TRBD1 matches at 9 bases. CDR1 and CDR2 (germline): MNHEY, SMNVEV (reference sequence). V lost 3 bases, J lost 5 bases, and 7 bases stayed unmatched. The CDR3 sequence is 15 residues long. CDR3 DNA sequence: TGTGCCAGCAGTTTGTCGGGACAGGGTACTTATGGCTACACCTTC. Protein sequence: CASSLSGQGTYGYTF.

The genes are TRBV4-3 and TRBJ2-3, with 9 nucleotides matching TRBD2. The CDR3 contains 14 residues. The junction had 4 bases not matched to a gene; V was cut back by 5 bases and J by 4 bases. Germline-derived CDR1 and CDR2 are LGHNA and YSLEER. CDR3 bases: TGCGCCAGCAGCGGCGGGGGGGCATCAGATACGCAGTATTTT. Protein: CASSGGGASDTQYF.

The chain joins TRBV7-9 to TRBJ2-3, with 11 nucleotides matching TRBD2. CDR3 length equals 15 residues. The germline CDR1 and CDR2 sequences are SEHNR and FQNEAQ (reference sequence). The junction had 1 base not matched to a gene; V was cut back by 2 bases and J by 3 bases. CDR3 nucleotides: TGTGCCAGCAGCTTAACTAGCGGGGGTACAGATACGCAGTATTTT. This sequence encodes CASSLTSGGTDTQYF.

J is TRBJ1-1 and V is TRBV6-5; 9 bases are shared with TRBD1. This CDR3 spans 12 amino acids. Unmatched junction bases numbered 3, after V lost 6 bases and J lost 7 bases. CDR1 is MNHEY, CDR2 SVGAGI, per germline. The CDR3 protein is CASRQGASEAFF. CDR3 DNA: TGTGCCAGCAGACAGGGGGCGAGTGAAGCTTTCTTT.

The genes are TRBV10-3 and TRBJ2-3, with TRBD2 matching over 7 bases. With 6 bases clipped from V and 1 base from J, the junction kept 7 bases outside the gene matches. The CDR3 runs to 15 residues. Germline V CDR1 and CDR2: ENHRY, SYGVKD. The CDR3 coding sequence is TGTGCCATCAGCGCCAGCAGCGGGGGCACAGATACGCAGTATTTT. This codes for CAISASSGGTDTQYF.

This clone has a single count. This rearrangement joins TRBV9 to TRBJ2-4, with a weak D call TRBD2 (6 bases). V lost 0 bases and J lost 5, with 12 bases in between. Germline V gives CDR1 SGDLS, CDR2 YYNGEE. The CDR3 totals 15 residues. The CDR3 nucleotides are TGTGCCAGCAGCGTAGAAGGAGGGAATGAAAACATTCAGTACTTC. Protein: CASSVEGGNENIQYF.

The V gene is TRBV6-6, the J gene TRBJ1-2; D might be TRBD1 (5 bases). Germline lookup yields CDR1 MNHNY and CDR2 SVGAGI (reference sequence). V lost 5 bases and J 5 bases, leaving 18 bases between the germline ends. This CDR3 is 15 amino acids long. The CDR3 loop reads CASSNHRSGGYGYTF. For the CDR3, the DNA is TGTGCCAGCAGTAACCACAGGAGTGGGGGGTATGGCTACACCTTC.